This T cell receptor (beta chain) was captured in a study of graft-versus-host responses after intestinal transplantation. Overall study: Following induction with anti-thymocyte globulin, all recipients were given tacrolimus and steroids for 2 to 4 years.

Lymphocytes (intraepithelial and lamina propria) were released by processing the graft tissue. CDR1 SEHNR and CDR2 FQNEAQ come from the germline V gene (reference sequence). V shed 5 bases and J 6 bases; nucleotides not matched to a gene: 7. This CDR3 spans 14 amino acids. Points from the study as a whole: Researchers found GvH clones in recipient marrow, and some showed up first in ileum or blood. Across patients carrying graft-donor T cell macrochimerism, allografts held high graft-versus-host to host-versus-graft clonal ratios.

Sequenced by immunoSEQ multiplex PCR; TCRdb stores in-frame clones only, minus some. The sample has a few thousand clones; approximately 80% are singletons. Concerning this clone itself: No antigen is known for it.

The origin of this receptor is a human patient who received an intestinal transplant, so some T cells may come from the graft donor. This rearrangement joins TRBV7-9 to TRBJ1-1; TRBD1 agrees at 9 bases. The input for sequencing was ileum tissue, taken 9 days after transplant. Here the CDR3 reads CASSPGQGWSEAFF. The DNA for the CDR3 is TGTGCCAGCAGCCCGGGACAGGGCTGGTCTGAAGCTTTCTTT.